This TCR beta chain was identified in a study of CD8 T cells in Susac syndrome. V was cut by 5 bases and J by 2 bases, with 16 bases left in between. Germline lookup yields CDR1 DFQATT and CDR2 SNEGSKA (reference sequence). The CDR3 loop spans 15 amino acids. With random hexamers, reverse transcription was performed on roughly 0.5 to 1 ug of RNA. Amplification of TCR beta CDR3 was carried out by immunoSEQ multiplex PCR, which covered 54 Vbeta and 13 Jbeta segments. TCRdb fed the immunoSEQ multiplex PCR reads into MiXCR, producing one record per CDR3 protein. The profile shows under 200,000 distinct CDR3 sequences, under 95% of them singletons. Sequencing targeted TCR beta in T cells from blood (CD8+ and CD4+).

This TCR was recovered from a human donor in good health. Sequenced sample: CD4+ T cells from PBMCs. The chain links TRBV20-1 to TRBJ1-5; D is unclear. CDR3 nucleotides: TGCAGTGCTCACCCGGCAGGAGGCGGCAATCAGCCCCAGCATTTT. Protein sequence: CSAHPAGGGNQPQHF.